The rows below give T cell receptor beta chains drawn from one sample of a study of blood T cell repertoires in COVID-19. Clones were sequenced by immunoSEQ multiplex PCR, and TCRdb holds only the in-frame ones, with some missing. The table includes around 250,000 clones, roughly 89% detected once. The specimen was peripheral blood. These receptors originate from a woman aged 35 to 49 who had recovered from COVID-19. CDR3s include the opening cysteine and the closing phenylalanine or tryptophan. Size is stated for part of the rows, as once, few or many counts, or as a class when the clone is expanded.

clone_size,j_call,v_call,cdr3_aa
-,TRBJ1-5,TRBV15,CATRDRDQPQHF
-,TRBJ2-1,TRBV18,CASSPPGVSYNEQFF
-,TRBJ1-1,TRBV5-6,CASSPPDRGFENTEAFF
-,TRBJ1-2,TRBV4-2,CASSQEGTGGAGSYTF
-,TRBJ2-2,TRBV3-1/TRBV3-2,CASSRQGLADNTGELFF
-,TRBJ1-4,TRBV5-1,CASSSGTGPPGEKLFF
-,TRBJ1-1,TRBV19,CASSIGRENTEAFF
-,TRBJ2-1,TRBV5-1,CASSVTGTGFWYEQFF
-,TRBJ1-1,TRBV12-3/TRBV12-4,CASSRRGYDEAFF
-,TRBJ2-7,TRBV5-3,CARSLAPTNYEQYF
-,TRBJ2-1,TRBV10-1,CASSDGSGRREQFF
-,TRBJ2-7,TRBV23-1,CASTAGRIEQYF
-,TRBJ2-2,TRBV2,CASSVDRTGELFF
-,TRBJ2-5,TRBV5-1,CASSWGAEETQYF
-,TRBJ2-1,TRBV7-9,CASSLTGTGYNEQFF
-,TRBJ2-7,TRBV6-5,CASSVTPDSYEQYF
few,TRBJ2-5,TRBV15,CATSGRAGGQETQYF
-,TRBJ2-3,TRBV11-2,CASSPGPGVGTDTQYF
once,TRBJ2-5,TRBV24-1,CATSGFGETQYF
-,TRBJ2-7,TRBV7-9,CASSLEGRESEQYF
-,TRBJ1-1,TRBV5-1,CASSQLTGSNTEAFF
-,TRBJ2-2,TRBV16,CASSQSRDGELFF
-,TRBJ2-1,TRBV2,CARRRGQETYNEQFF
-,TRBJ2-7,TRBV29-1,CSAGQGSYEQYF
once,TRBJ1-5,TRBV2,CASNGQAGGGQPQHF
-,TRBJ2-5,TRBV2,CASTISVGLGGSETQYF
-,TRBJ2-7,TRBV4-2,CASSQGLAGEDEQYF
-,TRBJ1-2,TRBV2,CASSRDTGYGYTF
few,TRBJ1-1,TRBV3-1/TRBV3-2,CASSQQGRNTEAFF
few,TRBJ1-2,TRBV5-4,CASNKQGMNYGYTF
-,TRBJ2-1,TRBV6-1,CASSRDRYNEQFF
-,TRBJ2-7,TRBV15,CATSSPEGSSYEQYF
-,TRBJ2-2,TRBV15,CATSNPGGTANTGELFF
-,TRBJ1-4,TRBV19,CASGHEKLFF
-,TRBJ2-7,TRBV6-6,CASSPGTGDEQYF
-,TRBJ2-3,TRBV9,CASSGGQGPGADTQYF
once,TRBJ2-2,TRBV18,CASSPPRQASNTGELFF